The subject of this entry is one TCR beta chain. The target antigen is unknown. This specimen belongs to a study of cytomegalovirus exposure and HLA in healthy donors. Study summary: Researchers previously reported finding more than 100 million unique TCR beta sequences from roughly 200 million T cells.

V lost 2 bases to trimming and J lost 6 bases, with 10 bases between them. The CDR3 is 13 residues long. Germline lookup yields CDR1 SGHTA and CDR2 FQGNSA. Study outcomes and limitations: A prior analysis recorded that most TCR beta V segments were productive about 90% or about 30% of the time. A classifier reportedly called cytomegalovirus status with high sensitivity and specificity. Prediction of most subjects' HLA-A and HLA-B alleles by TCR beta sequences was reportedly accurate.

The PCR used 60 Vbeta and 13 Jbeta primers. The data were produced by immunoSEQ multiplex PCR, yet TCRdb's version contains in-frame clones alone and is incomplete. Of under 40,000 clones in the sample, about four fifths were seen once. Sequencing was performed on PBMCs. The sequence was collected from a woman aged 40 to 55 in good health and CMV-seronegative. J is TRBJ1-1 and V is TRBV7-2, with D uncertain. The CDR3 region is CASSLSPGPEAFF. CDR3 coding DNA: TGTGCCAGCAGCTTATCGCCTGGGCCTGAAGCTTTCTTT.